This T cell receptor (beta chain) was sequenced for a study of T cells expressing NK-cell markers. The CDR3 contains 15 residues. In germline, CDR1 is MGHDK, CDR2 SYGVNS. Each CDR3 protein gets one entry in TCRdb, which reprocessed the 5' RACE reads and gives no DNA. This sample's table has about 460,000 distinct CDR3 sequences. V usage is TRBV25-1 and J usage is TRBJ1-1; TCRdb calls TRBD1, which cannot be checked without DNA. Sequenced input: blood T cells: a sorted CD56 or NKG2C T cell subset, CD4+ or CD8+ T cells, or bulk PBMC T cells (not recorded which). This clonotype was sampled from a woman aged 45-59 years in good health. The CDR3 here is CASSEAGGGNTEAFF.